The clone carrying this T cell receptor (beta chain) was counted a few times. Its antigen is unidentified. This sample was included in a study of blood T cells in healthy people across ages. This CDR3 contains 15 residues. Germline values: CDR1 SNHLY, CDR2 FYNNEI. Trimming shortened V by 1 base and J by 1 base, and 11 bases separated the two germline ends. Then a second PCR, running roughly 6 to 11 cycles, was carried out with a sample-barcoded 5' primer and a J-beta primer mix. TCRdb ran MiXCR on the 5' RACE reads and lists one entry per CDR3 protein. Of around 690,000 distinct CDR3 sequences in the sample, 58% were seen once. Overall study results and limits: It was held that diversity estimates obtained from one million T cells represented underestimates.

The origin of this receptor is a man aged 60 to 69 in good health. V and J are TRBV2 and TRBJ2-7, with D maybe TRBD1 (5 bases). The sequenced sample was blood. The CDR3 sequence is CASSEGGRLSYEQYF. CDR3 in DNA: TGTGCCAGCAGTGAAGGGGGCAGGCTTTCCTACGAGCAGTACTTC.